What follows are 21 T cell receptor beta chains derived from one specimen sequenced in a study of shared clonotypes between healthy human individuals. The repertoire was sequenced with immunoSEQ multiplex PCR; TCRdb's copy has only in-frame clones and lacks some. The table records about a million clones, 77% of them present only once. The sample comprised memory CD4+ T cells from PBMCs. Subset specified: CD45RA-negative fraction. Receptors originate from a man aged 18 to 30 in good health. Some clones in this sample may be carry-over from other donors' samples.

The CDR3 reads CASSLRGVEQETQYF. The CDR3 DNA sequence: TGCGCCAGCAGCTTGAGGGGGGTTGAACAAGAGACCCAGTACTTC. V and J are TRBV5-1 and TRBJ2-5, with D perhaps given as TRBD1 or TRBD2 (6 bases each). This CDR3 comprises 15 residues. Germline assignment: CDR1 SGHRS and CDR2 YFSETQ. V dropped 1 base and J dropped 2 bases, with 12 bases sitting between them.

In its sample, this clone was seen once. The chain recombines TRBV28 with TRBJ1-1, with 8 positions matching TRBD1. Trimming cost V 10 bases and J 4 bases; bases outside gene matches: 5. CDR1 and CDR2 from the germline V gene are MDHEN and SYDVKM. This CDR3 is built from 12 residues. The CDR3 region is CAIGQGITEAFF. The CDR3 DNA reads TGTGCCATCGGACAGGGAATCACTGAAGCTTTCTTT.

This chain connects TRBV5-6 to TRBJ1-2; possible D gene TRBD1, 6 bases. This CDR3 has 11 residues. V gave up 4 bases and J gave up 6 bases, with 7 bases separating them. Germline-derived CDR1 and CDR2 are SGHDT and YYEEEE. CDR3 nucleotides: TGTGCCAGCAGCCACAGGGATGGCTACACCTTC. Translation: CASSHRDGYTF.

The genes are TRBV6-1 and TRBJ1-1; D gene uncertain. Trimming removed 0 bases from V and 0 bases from J, with 14 bases in between. Germline CDR1 is MNHNS and CDR2 is SASEGT. The CDR3 length is 17 residues. The CDR3 spells CASSEALVGTLNTEAFF. DNA of the CDR3: TGTGCCAGCAGTGAAGCGCTGGTTGGAACATTGAACACTGAAGCTTTCTTT.

V is TRBV7-3 and J is TRBJ1-2, with 8 bases identical to TRBD1. V was clipped by 5 bases and J by 8 bases; unmatched bases: 10. Germline assignment: CDR1 SGHTA and CDR2 FQGTGA. This CDR3 spans 14 amino acids. CDR3 nucleotide sequence: TGTGCCAGCAGCCCGGGCAGGGGGCCTCTGGGCTACACCTTC. This sequence encodes CASSPGRGPLGYTF.

The chain employs TRBV18 and TRBJ2-2; 8 nucleotides agree with TRBD2. The germline CDR1 and CDR2 sequences are KGHSH and LQKENI. J lost 6 bases, V lost 4 bases, and 16 bases had no gene match. The CDR3 runs 18 residues. The DNA for the CDR3 is TGTGCCAGCTCACGGAAATTTCAGCGGGAGCTGAGGCCCGGGGAGCTGTTTTTT. Translating it yields CASSRKFQRELRPGELFF.

The J gene is TRBJ1-2, the V gene TRBV5-1; TRBD1 agrees at 9 bases. The V gene's germline CDR1 is SGHRS and CDR2 YFSETQ. The trim removed 2 bases at V and 3 bases at J, leaving 8 bases unmatched. This CDR3 has 16 amino acids. The CDR3 reads CASSLWDRDPDYGYTF. The CDR3 DNA follows: TGCGCCAGCAGCTTATGGGACAGGGATCCGGACTATGGCTACACCTTC.

The chain employs TRBV28 and TRBJ2-3; D is tentatively TRBD1 or TRBD2 (5 bases each). From germline, CDR1 is MDHEN and CDR2 SYDVKM. The CDR3 is 13 amino acids. Trimming left V 5 bases short and J 6 bases short, with 12 bases between. The CDR3 bases are TGTGCCAGCAGTCTAGCCGGGGCCGATACGCAGTATTTT. This encodes CASSLAGADTQYF.

The rearrangement uses TRBV7-9 and TRBJ2-7; D might be TRBD1 (8 bases). Trimming removed 5 bases at V and 3 bases at J, with 14 bases between. Germline CDR1 is SEHNR and CDR2 is FQNEAQ (reference sequence). This CDR3 region has 14 residues. The CDR3 spells CASSTTGGGYEQYF. DNA of the CDR3: TGTGCCAGCAGCACAACAGGGGGGGGCTACGAGCAGTACTTC. The variable domain in full, completed from reference TRBV7-9 and TRBJ2-7, reads DTGVSQNPRHKITKRGQNVTFRCDPISEHNRLYWYRQTLGQGPEFLTYFQNEAQLEKSRLLSDRFSAERPKGSFSTLEIQRTEQGDSAMYLCASSTTGGGYEQYFGPGTRLTVT.

This sequence joins TRBV19 and TRBJ2-2, with unresolved D. V lost 4 bases and J lost 10, with 7 bases in between. The CDR3 is 11 residues long. CDR1 and CDR2 (germline): LNHDA, SQIVND (reference sequence). The CDR3 DNA reads TGTGCCAGTAGTAACTCAGTGGAGCTGTTTTTT. Its protein is CASSNSVELFF. The full variable domain, completed using reference TRBV19 and TRBJ2-2, is DGGITQSPKYLFRKEGQNVTLSCEQNLNHDAMYWYRQDPGQGLRLIYYSQIVNDFQKGDIAEGYSVSREKKESFPLTVTSAQKNPTAFYLCASSNSVELFFGEGSRLTVL.

The V call is TRBV6-5, the J call TRBJ2-3; perhaps TRBD2 as D (6 bases). The CDR3 is made up of 14 amino acids. Trimming left V 5 bases short and J 5 bases short, with 14 bases between. In germline, CDR1 is MNHEY, CDR2 SVGAGI. This CDR3 reads CASSRGTDVDTQYF. As DNA, the CDR3 is TGTGCCAGCAGTCGGGGGACGGATGTAGATACGCAGTATTTT.

This clone was seen a few times. The chain joins TRBV27 to TRBJ1-2; unclear D gene. The CDR3 has 13 residues. The germline V and J ends were trimmed by 10 bases and 5 bases, with 17 bases remaining between them. Germline assignment: CDR1 MNHEY and CDR2 SMNVEV (reference sequence). The CDR3 nucleotides read TGTGCCACCGCCTTGGCCTTGGGGTATGGCTACACCTTC. Amino acids: CATALALGYGYTF.

The rearrangement uses TRBV7-6 and TRBJ2-7, with D tentatively TRBD2 (6 bases). Trimming left V 0 bases short and J 6 bases short, with 9 bases between. Germline V CDR1 and CDR2: SGHVS, FNYEAQ. CDR3 size: 13 residues. As DNA, the CDR3 is TGTGCCAGCAGCTTAGCGGGAGGTGCCGAGCAGTACTTC. Translated, it gives CASSLAGGAEQYF.

This CDR3 reads CASSPGLPEDEQFF. CDR3 coding DNA: TGTGCCAGCAGCCCAGGACTACCCGAGGATGAGCAGTTCTTC. This chain connects TRBV7-3 to TRBJ2-1; D possibly corresponds to TRBD2 (6 bases). The CDR3 runs to 14 residues. The V and J ends lost 5 bases and 8 bases respectively, with 16 bases between them. Per germline, CDR1 SGHTA and CDR2 FQGTGA.

The genes are TRBV30 and TRBJ1-1; perhaps TRBD1 as D (5 bases). Germline values: CDR1 GTSNPN, CDR2 SVGIG (reference sequence). The CDR3 sequence is 15 residues long. The V gene lost 2 bases and the J gene lost 5 bases, with 18 bases spanning the gap. CDR3 protein: CAWSPLRDLGTEAFF. CDR3 coding DNA: TGTGCCTGGAGTCCCCTTCGGGACCTGGGGACTGAAGCTTTCTTT.

The V gene is TRBV7-3, the J gene TRBJ1-1; TRBD1 might be the D (5 bases). The CDR3 contains 15 residues. CDR1 SGHTA and CDR2 FQGTGA come from the germline V gene. V lost 1 base and J lost 0, with 9 bases in between. The CDR3 DNA sequence: TGTGCCAGCAGCTTAATGACAGTTTTGAACACTGAAGCTTTCTTT. Its translation: CASSLMTVLNTEAFF.

The chain uses TRBV27 and TRBJ1-1; D gene unclear. There are 14 residues in the CDR3. V gave up 4 bases and J gave up 5 bases, with 14 bases separating them. The V gene's germline CDR1 is MNHEY and CDR2 SMNVEV (reference sequence). The CDR3 region has the DNA TGTGCCAGCAGTTCCGATCAGGTAGGGACTGAAGCTTTCTTT. Residues: CASSSDQVGTEAFF.

Regarding this clone: The identical CDR3 is also encoded by other nucleotide sequences in the sample. The rearrangement uses TRBV6-5 and TRBJ2-5; D remains unclear. The CDR3 extends over 13 amino acids. V was shortened by 2 bases and J by 1 base, with 5 bases between the two germline ends. Per germline, CDR1 MNHEY and CDR2 SVGAGI. The CDR3 nucleotides are TGTGCCAGCAGTTACAGAGTCCAAGAGACCCAGTACTTC. Translation: CASSYRVQETQYF.

This chain joins TRBV28 and TRBJ1-4; D possibly corresponds to TRBD1 (6 bases). The CDR3 covers 14 residues. V lost 5 bases and J lost 15, with 22 bases in between. The V gene's germline CDR1 is MDHEN and CDR2 SYDVKM. The CDR3 is CASSPAGGVKGVFF. In DNA form, the CDR3 reads TGTGCCAGCAGTCCCGCGGGAGGGGTGAAGGGGGTGTTTTTT.

As to this clone: Compared with germline, one end of the junction differs, possibly owing to a read error. The V call is TRBV7-2, the J call TRBJ2-3; TRBD2 matches at 10 bases. CDR3 length: 18 amino acids. Germline V gene lookup returns CDR1 SGHTA and CDR2 FQGNSA. CDR3 amino acids: CASSLAELAGTGTDTQYF. The CDR3 coding sequence is TGTGCCAGCAGCCTAGCGGAACTAGCGGGAACGGGGACAGATACGCAGTATTTT.

This chain joins TRBV18 and TRBJ2-2; D is possibly TRBD1 or TRBD2 (5 bases each). Germline V gene lookup returns CDR1 KGHSH and CDR2 LQKENI. Trimming shortened V by 6 bases and J by 6 bases, and 14 bases separated the two germline ends. The CDR3 is 14 amino acids. In DNA, the CDR3 is TGTGCCAGCTCCCCCGTTATGGGGGCCGGGGAGCTGTTTTTT. Protein product: CASSPVMGAGELFF.